The entry below gives a single T cell receptor beta chain sequence along with its context. Its antigen is not known. The same CDR3 can be traced to other DNA sequences in this sample. This specimen comes from a study of T cell responses to AZD1222 COVID-19 vaccine. Study observations and caveats: It should be noted that donors were predominantly white British and more often female, and clonal diversity was possibly underestimated.

Germline CDR1 and CDR2: LGHDT and YNNKEL (reference sequence). Unmatched junction bases numbered 2, after V lost 4 bases and J lost 2 bases. The CDR3 is 14 residues long. TCRdb's copy holds only in-frame clones and misses some; the assay was immunoSEQ multiplex PCR. The sample records about 120,000 clones, less than 90% being singletons. The chain employs TRBV3-1 (or the pseudogene TRBV3-2) and TRBJ2-7, with 10 bases matching TRBD2. This TCR came from an adult in good health. Sequencing used peripheral blood, obtained on day 0 of AZD1222 vaccination. DNA for the CDR3: TGTGCCAGCAGCCCGAGCGGGAGGGCCTACGAGCAGTACTTC. This gives the protein CASSPSGRAYEQYF.